This is a list of T cell receptor beta chains from one sample in a study of shared T cell receptors in the human thymus. Method: immunoSEQ multiplex PCR; TCRdb's copy keeps in-frame clones and lacks some. Found here are 700,000 or so clones, approximately 83% of them singletons; the top ten hold roughly 0.01%. The same sample was also used in a study of human thymus T cells.

The sample taken for sequencing was thymocytes. These receptors were taken from a girl under three years old with a congenital heart defect. Both conserved end residues are part of each CDR3. D genes are given only for firm matches. Not every row has a clone size; where given, it reads once, few, many or a size class.

cdr3_aa	cdr3_nt	clone_size	j_call	d_call	v_call
CASSLADSGGTYEQYF	TGTGCCAGCAGCTTAGCGGACAGCGGGGGAACCTACGAGCAGTACTTC	.	TRBJ2-7	TRBD2	TRBV5-4
CSATGQGEAFF	TGCAGTGCTACCGGACAGGGTGAAGCTTTCTTT	.	TRBJ1-1	TRBD1	TRBV20-1
CASSQDGPQGANKTQYF	TGCGCCAGCAGCCAAGATGGCCCGCAGGGGGCTAATAAGACCCAGTACTTC	.	TRBJ2-5	TRBD1	TRBV4-3
CASSLHGPSQKGNEQFF	TGTGCCAGCAGCTTACACGGACCGTCTCAGAAGGGGAATGAGCAGTTCTTC	.	TRBJ2-1	.	TRBV7-3
CASSQDRQGKNQPQHF	TGCGCCAGCAGCCAAGATCGCCAGGGGAAAAATCAGCCCCAGCATTTT	.	TRBJ1-5	.	TRBV4-3
CASSQKGPSPSTDTQYF	TGCGCCAGCAGCCAAAAAGGGCCTAGCCCTAGCACAGATACGCAGTATTTT	.	TRBJ2-3	.	TRBV4-1
CASSLKTGLNTGELFF	TGTGCCAGCAGTTTAAAGACAGGGCTTAACACCGGGGAGCTGTTTTTT	few	TRBJ2-2	TRBD1	TRBV28
CASSIPGHSYEQYF	TGTGCCAGTAGTATACCGGGACATTCCTACGAGCAGTACTTC	.	TRBJ2-7	.	TRBV19
CASSEWLSSGRYEQYF	TGTGCCAGCAGTGAATGGTTGTCTAGCGGCCGCTACGAGCAGTACTTC	.	TRBJ2-7	TRBD2	TRBV2
CATSRDRNTEAFF	TGTGCCACCAGCAGAGACAGGAACACTGAAGCTTTCTTT	.	TRBJ1-1	.	TRBV15
CASSLQGNTEAFF	TGTGCCAGCTCACTACAGGGGAACACTGAAGCTTTCTTT	.	TRBJ1-1	.	TRBV18
CASGFREAFF	TGTGCTAGTGGTTTCAGGGAAGCTTTCTTT	.	TRBJ1-1	.	TRBV12-5
CASSSKTGGTEAFF	TGTGCCAGCAGCTCGAAAACCGGAGGGACTGAAGCTTTCTTT	.	TRBJ1-1	.	TRBV7-9
CASSPFRDTFYGYTF	TGTGCCAGCAGCCCCTTTCGGGACACTTTTTATGGCTACACCTTC	few	TRBJ1-2	.	TRBV6-5
CASSILRTAIYGYTF	TGTGCCAGTAGTATTTTGAGGACAGCTATCTATGGCTACACCTTC	.	TRBJ1-2	.	TRBV19
CASSAGTRGPFSGANVLTF	TGTGCCAGCAGTGCGGGGACCCGAGGGCCATTCTCTGGGGCCAACGTCCTGACTTTC	.	TRBJ2-6	.	TRBV27
CASSLEQGQGYEQYF	TGCGCCAGCAGCTTGGAACAGGGACAGGGGTACGAGCAGTACTTC	.	TRBJ2-7	TRBD1	TRBV5-1
CASSPRTGDSGYTF	TGTGCCAGCAGCCCTAGGACAGGGGACTCTGGCTACACCTTC	.	TRBJ1-2	TRBD1	TRBV5-4
CSVSLWSESTDTQYF	TGCAGCGTTTCTCTCTGGAGCGAGAGCACAGATACGCAGTATTTT	.	TRBJ2-3	.	TRBV29-1
CATSRETGWGYGYTF	TGTGCCACCAGCAGGGAGACAGGGTGGGGCTATGGCTACACCTTC	once	TRBJ1-2	TRBD1	TRBV15
CASSLVSARGLFF	TGTGCCAGCAGCTTAGTATCTGCCAGGGGGCTGTTTTTT	once	TRBJ2-2	.	TRBV7-6
CASSQSLVSGGNTEAFF	TGTGCCAGCAGCCAGAGCCTGGTATCGGGGGGGAACACTGAAGCTTTCTTT	.	TRBJ1-1	.	TRBV14
CASSYPGSNTEAFF	TGTGCCAGCAGTTACCCAGGTTCGAACACTGAAGCTTTCTTT	.	TRBJ1-1	.	TRBV6-6
CASSLEGRGETDTQYF	TGTGCCAGCAGCTTGGAGGGCAGGGGGGAGACAGATACGCAGTATTTT	.	TRBJ2-3	.	TRBV5-5
CASSPLFRTGGTYEQYF	TGTGCCAGCAGCCCCCTCTTTCGGACAGGGGGGACCTACGAGCAGTACTTC	.	TRBJ2-7	TRBD1	TRBV14
CASSPRTSGANTGELFF	TGTGCCAGCAGTCCGAGAACTAGCGGGGCTAACACCGGGGAGCTGTTTTTT	.	TRBJ2-2	TRBD2	TRBV27
CASSLGSIAGGRKTQYF	TGTGCCAGCAGCTTAGGGAGTATAGCGGGGGGGCGAAAGACCCAGTACTTC	few	TRBJ2-5	TRBD2	TRBV7-8
CASSVGQTDTQYF	TGTGCCAGCAGCGTAGGACAGACAGATACGCAGTATTTT	.	TRBJ2-3	.	TRBV11-3
CASSQGLIAKNIQYF	TGCGCCAGCAGCCAAGGACTGATAGCCAAAAACATTCAGTACTTC	few	TRBJ2-4	.	TRBV4-1
CASSLRQGVYTF	TGTGCCAGCAGCTTACGACAGGGAGTCTACACCTTC	.	TRBJ1-2	TRBD1	TRBV7-2
CASGLRQGHLQPMNTEAFF	TGTGCTAGTGGTTTGAGACAGGGACATCTCCAGCCTATGAACACTGAAGCTTTCTTT	.	TRBJ1-1	TRBD1	TRBV12-5
CASSATTSGETKNIQYF	TGTGCCAGCAGCGCTACGACTAGCGGCGAAACCAAAAACATTCAGTACTTC	.	TRBJ2-4	TRBD2	TRBV7-9
CAIARVYNSPLHF	TGTGCCATCGCCAGGGTTTATAATTCGCCCCTCCACTTT	.	TRBJ1-6	.	TRBV10-3
CSAATPITIYF	TGCAGTGCTGCAACTCCGATCACCATATATTTT	.	TRBJ1-3	.	TRBV20-1
CASSFTGGIPVDIQYF	TGTGCCAGCAGTTTTACAGGGGGGATTCCGGTAGACATTCAGTACTTC	.	TRBJ2-4	TRBD1	TRBV28
CASSEVGQSNGYTF	TGTGCCAGCTCTGAGGTAGGACAGTCCAATGGCTACACCTTC	.	TRBJ1-2	.	TRBV6-5
CASSPWKDSNYGYTF	TGTGCCAGCAGCCCTTGGAAGGACAGTAACTATGGCTACACCTTC	.	TRBJ1-2	.	TRBV5-4
CASSVTGTSGGLNEQFF	TGCGCCAGCAGTGTTACCGGGACTAGCGGGGGCCTTAATGAGCAGTTCTTC	once	TRBJ2-1	TRBD2	TRBV10-1
CASSVGGDRMNTEAFF	TGTGCCAGCAGCGTAGGCGGAGACAGAATGAACACTGAAGCTTTCTTT	.	TRBJ1-1	.	TRBV9
CASTYRDRVRDTQYF	TGCGCCAGCACCTACCGGGACAGGGTGAGGGATACGCAGTATTTT	.	TRBJ2-3	TRBD1	TRBV10-2
CAILDRAGGYTF	TGTGCCATCCTCGACAGGGCGGGGGGCTACACCTTC	.	TRBJ1-2	TRBD1	TRBV19
CASSMAQANEKLFF	TGTGCCAGTAGTATGGCTCAGGCCAATGAAAAACTGTTTTTT	.	TRBJ1-4	.	TRBV19
CSVAPGQGIYEQYF	TGCAGCGTTGCCCCGGGACAGGGTATCTACGAGCAGTACTTC	.	TRBJ2-7	TRBD1	TRBV29-1
CASNVRTECYEQYF	TGTGCCAGCAATGTTCGGACAGAATGCTACGAGCAGTACTTC	.	TRBJ2-7	.	TRBV6-1